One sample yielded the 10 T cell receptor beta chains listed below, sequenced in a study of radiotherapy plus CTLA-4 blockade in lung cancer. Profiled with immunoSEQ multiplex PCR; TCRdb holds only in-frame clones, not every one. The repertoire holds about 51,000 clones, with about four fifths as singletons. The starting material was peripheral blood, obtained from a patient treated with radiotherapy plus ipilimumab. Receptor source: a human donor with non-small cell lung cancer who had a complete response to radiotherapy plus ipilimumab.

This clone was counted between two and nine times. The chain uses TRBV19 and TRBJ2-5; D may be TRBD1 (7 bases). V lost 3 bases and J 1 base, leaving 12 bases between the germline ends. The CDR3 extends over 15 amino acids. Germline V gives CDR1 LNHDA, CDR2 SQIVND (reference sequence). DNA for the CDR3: TGTGCCAGTAGTATCAACAGGGGACTCCAAGAGACCCAGTACTTC. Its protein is CASSINRGLQETQYF.

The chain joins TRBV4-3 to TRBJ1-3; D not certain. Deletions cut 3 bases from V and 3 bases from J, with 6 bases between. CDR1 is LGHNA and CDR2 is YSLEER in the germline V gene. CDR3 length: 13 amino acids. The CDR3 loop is CASSHQIGNTIYF. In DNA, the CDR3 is TGCGCCAGCAGCCACCAGATTGGAAACACCATATATTTT.

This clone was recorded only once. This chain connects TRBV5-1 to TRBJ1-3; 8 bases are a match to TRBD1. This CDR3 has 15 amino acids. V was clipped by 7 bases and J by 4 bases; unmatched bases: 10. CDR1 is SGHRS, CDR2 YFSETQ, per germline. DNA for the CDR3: TGCGCCAGCGCCCAGGGGGCAGGGAGCGGAAACACCATATATTTT. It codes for CASAQGAGSGNTIYF.

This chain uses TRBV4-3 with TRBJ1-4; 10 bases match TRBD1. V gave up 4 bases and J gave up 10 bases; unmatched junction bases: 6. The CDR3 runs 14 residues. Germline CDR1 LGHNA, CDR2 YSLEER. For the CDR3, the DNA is TGCGCCAGCAGCCTTGGACAGGGGGGTGGAAAACTGTTTTTT. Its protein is CASSLGQGGGKLFF.

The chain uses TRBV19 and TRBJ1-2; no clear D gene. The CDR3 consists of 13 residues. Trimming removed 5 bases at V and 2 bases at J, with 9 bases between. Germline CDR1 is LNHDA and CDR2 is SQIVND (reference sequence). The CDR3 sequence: CASSPPGNYGYTF. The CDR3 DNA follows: TGTGCCAGTAGTCCCCCGGGGAACTATGGCTACACCTTC.

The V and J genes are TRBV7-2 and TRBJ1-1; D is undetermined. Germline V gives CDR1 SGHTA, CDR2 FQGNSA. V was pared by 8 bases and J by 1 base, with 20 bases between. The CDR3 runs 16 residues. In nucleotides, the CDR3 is TGTGCCAGCGCATTACGTCTAGCCCGGTCGAACACTGAAGCTTTCTTT. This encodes CASALRLARSNTEAFF.

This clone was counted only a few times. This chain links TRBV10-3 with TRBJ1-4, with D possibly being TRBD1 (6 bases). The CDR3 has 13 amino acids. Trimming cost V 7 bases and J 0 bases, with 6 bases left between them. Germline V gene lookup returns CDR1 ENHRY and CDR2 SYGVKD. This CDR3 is CAIKGATNEKLFF. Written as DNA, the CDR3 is TGTGCCATCAAGGGGGCAACTAATGAAAAACTGTTTTTT.

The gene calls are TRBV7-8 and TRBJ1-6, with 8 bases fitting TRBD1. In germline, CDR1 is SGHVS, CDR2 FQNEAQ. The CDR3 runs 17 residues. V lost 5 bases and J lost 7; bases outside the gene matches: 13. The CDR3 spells CASSATRTGIQNSPLHF. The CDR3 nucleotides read TGTGCCAGCAGCGCTACCAGGACAGGGATTCAGAATTCACCCCTCCACTTT.

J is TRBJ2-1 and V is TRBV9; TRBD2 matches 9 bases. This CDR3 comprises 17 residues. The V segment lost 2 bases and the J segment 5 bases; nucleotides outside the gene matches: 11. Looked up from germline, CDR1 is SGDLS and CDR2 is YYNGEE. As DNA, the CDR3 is TGTGCCAGCAGCGTTTACCCCGGCGGGGGGGGAAACAATGAGCAGTTCTTC. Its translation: CASSVYPGGGGNNEQFF.

In nucleotides, the CDR3 is TGTGCCAGCTCACCTGAAAGGGGAGCTTTCTTT. Translated: CASSPERGAFF. The V call is TRBV18, the J call TRBJ1-1, with D perhaps matching TRBD1 (5 bases). The CDR3 has 11 residues. V lost 3 bases and J 10 bases, leaving 9 bases between the germline ends. Germline V gene sequence: CDR1 KGHSH, CDR2 LQKENI.